Sequencing of this T cell receptor (beta chain) was carried out in a study of T cells in Graves' hyperthyroidism and ophthalmopathy. General study findings and limits: Blood also showed most of the thyroid clonotypes that were expanded above 0.001. In the analysis, a 13 V-J model separated ophthalmopathy from stable hyperthyroidism.

V lost 1 base, J lost 2 bases, and 18 bases lay in between. This CDR3 has 16 residues. Per the germline V gene, CDR1 is SQVTM and CDR2 is ANQGSEA. PBMCs were sourced from less than 13 ml fresh peripheral blood. RNA transcripts yielded amplified TCR beta CDR3 regions. The study used the HTBI primer set for a first-round RT-PCR of the TCR CDR3. TCRdb recomputed calls from the multiplex PCR reads with MiXCR, one row per CDR3 protein. The data show 550,000 to 800,000 distinct CDR3 sequences, 16% seen once. With respect to this clonotype: What it binds is unknown.

The specimen was blood. The TCR was taken from a man aged 18 to 29 with Graves' hyperthyroidism. The chain recombines TRBV29-1 with TRBJ2-7; the D gene is possibly TRBD1 (5 bases). The CDR3 spells CSVEGVGQGQTYEQYF. The CDR3, as DNA: TGCAGCGTTGAAGGGGTTGGGCAGGGCCAAACCTACGAGCAGTACTTC.